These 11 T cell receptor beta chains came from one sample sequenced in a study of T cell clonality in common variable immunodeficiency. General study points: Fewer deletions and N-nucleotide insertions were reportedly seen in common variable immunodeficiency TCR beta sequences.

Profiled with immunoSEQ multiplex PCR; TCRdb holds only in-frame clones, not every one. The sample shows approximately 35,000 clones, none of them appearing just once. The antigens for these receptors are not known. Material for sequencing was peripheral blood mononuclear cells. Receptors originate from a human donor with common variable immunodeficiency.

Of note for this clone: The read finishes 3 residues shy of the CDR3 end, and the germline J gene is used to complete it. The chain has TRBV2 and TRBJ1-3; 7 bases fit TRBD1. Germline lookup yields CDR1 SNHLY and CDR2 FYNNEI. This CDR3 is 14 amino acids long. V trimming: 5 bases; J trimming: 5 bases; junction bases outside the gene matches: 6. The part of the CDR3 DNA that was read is TGTGCCAGCAGTAGTGACAGGGATAGAAACACC. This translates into CASSSDRDRNT. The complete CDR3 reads CASSSDRDRNTIYF.

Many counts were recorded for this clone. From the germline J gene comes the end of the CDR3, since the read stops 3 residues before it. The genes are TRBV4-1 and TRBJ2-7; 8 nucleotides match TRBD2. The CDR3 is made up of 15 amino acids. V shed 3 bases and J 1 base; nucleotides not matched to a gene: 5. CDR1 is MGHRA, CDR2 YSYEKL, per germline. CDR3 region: CASSHLAGRSYEQYF. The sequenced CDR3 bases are TGCGCCAGCAGCCACCTAGCGGGTCGATCCTACGAG.

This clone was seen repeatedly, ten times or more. CDR3 region: CASSAPSGASYEQYF. The sequenced CDR3 bases are TGTGCCAGCAGTGCCCCTAGCGGGGCCTCCTACGAG. The rearrangement links TRBV2 to TRBJ2-7; 9 bases map to TRBD2. The read ends 3 residues before the CDR3 terminus; that terminus is restored from the germline J gene. Germline CDR1 and CDR2: SNHLY and FYNNEI. With 4 bases clipped from V and 0 bases from J, the junction kept 4 bases outside the gene matches. CDR3 length equals 15 residues.

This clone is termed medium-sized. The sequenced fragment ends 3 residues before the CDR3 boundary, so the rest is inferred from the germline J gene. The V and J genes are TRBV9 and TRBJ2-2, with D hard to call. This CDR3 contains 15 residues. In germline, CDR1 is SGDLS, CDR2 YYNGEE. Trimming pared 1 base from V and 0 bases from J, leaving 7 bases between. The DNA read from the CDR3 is TGTGCCAGCAGCGTAACTACCTCGAACACCGGGGAG. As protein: CASSVTTSNTGE. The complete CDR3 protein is CASSVTTSNTGELFF.

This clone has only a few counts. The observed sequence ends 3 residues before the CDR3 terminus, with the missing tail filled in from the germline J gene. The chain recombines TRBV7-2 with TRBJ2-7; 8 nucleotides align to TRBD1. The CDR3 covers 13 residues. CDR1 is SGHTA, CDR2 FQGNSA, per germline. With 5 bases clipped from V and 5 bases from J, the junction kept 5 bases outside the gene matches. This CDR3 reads CASSPRQGNEQYF. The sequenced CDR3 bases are TGTGCCAGCAGCCCGAGACAGGGGAACGAG.

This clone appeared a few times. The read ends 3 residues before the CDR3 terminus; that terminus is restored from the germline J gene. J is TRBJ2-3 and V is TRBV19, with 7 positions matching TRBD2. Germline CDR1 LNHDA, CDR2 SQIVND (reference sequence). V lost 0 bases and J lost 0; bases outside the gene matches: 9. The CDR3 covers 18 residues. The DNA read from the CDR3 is TGTGCCAGTAGTATAGATGCGTCTAGCGGTACTAGCACAGATACG. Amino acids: CASSIDASSGTSTDT. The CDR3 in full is CASSIDASSGTSTDTQYF.

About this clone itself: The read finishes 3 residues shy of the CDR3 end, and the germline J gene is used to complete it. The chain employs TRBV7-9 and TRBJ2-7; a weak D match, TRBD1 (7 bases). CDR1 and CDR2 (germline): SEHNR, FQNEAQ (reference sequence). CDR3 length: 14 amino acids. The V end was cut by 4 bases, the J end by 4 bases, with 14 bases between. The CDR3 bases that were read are TGTGCCAGCAGCTCCCAGGGGGGAGTTTACGAG. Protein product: CASSSQGGVYE. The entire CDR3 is CASSSQGGVYEQYF. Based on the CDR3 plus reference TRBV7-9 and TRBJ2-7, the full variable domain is DTGVSQNPRHKITKRGQNVTFRCDPISEHNRLYWYRQTLGQGPEFLTYFQNEAQLEKSRLLSDRFSAERPKGSFSTLEIQRTEQGDSAMYLCASSSQGGVYEQYFGPGTRLTVT.

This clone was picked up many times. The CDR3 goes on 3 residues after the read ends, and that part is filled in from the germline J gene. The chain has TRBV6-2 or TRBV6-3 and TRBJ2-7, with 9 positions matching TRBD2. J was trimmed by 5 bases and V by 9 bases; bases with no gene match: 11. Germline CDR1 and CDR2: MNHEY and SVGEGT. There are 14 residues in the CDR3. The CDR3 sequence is CASLRGRAIHEQYF. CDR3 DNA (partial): TGTGCCAGTTTACGCGGGAGGGCCATCCACGAG.

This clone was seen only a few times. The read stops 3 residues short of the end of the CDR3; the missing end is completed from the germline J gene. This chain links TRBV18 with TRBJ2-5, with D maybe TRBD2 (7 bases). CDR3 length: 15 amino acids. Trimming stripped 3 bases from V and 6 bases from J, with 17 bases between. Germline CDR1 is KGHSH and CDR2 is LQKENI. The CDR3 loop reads CASSPDPGGDKTQYF. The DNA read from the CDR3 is TGTGCCAGCTCACCCGACCCGGGGGGCGATAAGACC. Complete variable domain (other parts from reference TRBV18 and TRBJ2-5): NAGVMQNPRHLVRRRGQEARLRCSPMKGHSHVYWYRQLPEEGLKFMVYLQKENIIDESGMPKERFSAEFPKEGPSILRIQQVVRGDSAAYFCASSPDPGGDKTQYFGPGTRLLVL.

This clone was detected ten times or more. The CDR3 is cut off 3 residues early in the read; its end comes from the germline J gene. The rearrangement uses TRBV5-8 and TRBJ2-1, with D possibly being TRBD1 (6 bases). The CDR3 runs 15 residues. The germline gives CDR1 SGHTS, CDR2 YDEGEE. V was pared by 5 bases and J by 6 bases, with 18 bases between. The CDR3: CASRTNGGAGNEQFF. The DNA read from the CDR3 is TGTGCCAGCAGAACGAATGGGGGCGCCGGCAATGAG.

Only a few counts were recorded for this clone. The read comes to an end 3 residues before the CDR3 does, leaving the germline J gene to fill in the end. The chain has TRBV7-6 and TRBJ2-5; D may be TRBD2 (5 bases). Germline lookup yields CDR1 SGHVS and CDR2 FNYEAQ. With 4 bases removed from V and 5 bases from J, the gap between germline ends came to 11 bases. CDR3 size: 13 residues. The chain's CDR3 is CASSSGSGETQYF. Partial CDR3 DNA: TGTGCCAGCAGCTCGGGGTCGGGGGAGACC.